These T cell receptor beta chains were read from a single sample in a study of control samples from healthy donors and cancer patients. TCRdb's table, derived via immunoSEQ multiplex PCR, lists solely in-frame clones and lacks some. The top ten clones hold roughly an eighth of a sample with about 53,000 clones, 87% of them seen once. Sample: PBMCs. These TCRs come from a man aged 55 to 69 with head and neck cancer. The CDR3 runs from the conserved cysteine through the conserved F or W. The order of the fields is clone size, J gene, V gene, D gene, CDR3 protein, CDR3 DNA. D genes are given only for firm matches. Size is stated for part of the rows, as once, few or many counts, or as a class when the clone is expanded.

size: -; J: TRBJ2-5; V: TRBV5-4; D: -; CDR3: CASSLEGEGWETQYF; DNA: TGTGCCAGCAGCTTGGAGGGGGAGGGGTGGGAGACCCAGTACTTC
size: -; J: TRBJ2-1; V: TRBV10-3; D: -; CDR3: CASTGAQTDNEQFF; DNA: TGTGCCAGTACCGGGGCCCAAACGGACAATGAGCAGTTCTTC
size: -; J: TRBJ1-1; V: TRBV5-1; D: -; CDR3: CASSLEGGLLSSTEAFF; DNA: TGCGCCAGCAGCTTGGAGGGGGGGCTCCTCTCTTCCACTGAAGCTTTCTTT
size: -; J: TRBJ2-2; V: TRBV19; D: -; CDR3: CASRTGTKHTGELFF; DNA: TGTGCCAGTAGAACCGGGACAAAACACACCGGGGAGCTGTTTTTT
size: few; J: TRBJ1-2; V: TRBV28; D: -; CDR3: CASSLTERGGNGYTF; DNA: TGTGCCAGCAGTTTAACGGAAAGGGGAGGGAATGGCTACACCTTC
size: -; J: TRBJ1-2; V: TRBV18; D: -; CDR3: CASSPPPRDGYTF; DNA: TGTGCCAGCTCACCACCGCCCCGGGATGGCTACACCTTC
size: -; J: TRBJ1-3; V: TRBV3-1/TRBV3-2; D: -; CDR3: CASSRGSGNTIYF; DNA: TGTGCCAGCAGCCGGGGTTCTGGAAACACCATATATTTT
size: -; J: TRBJ2-1; V: TRBV7-2; D: TRBD1; CDR3: CASSLAGGWNEQFF; DNA: TGTGCCAGCAGCTTAGCAGGGGGCTGGAATGAGCAGTTCTTC
size: -; J: TRBJ2-2; V: TRBV7-2; D: TRBD2; CDR3: CASSLSAGSATGELFF; DNA: TGTGCCAGCAGCTTATCAGCGGGGAGTGCCACCGGGGAGCTGTTTTTT
size: -; J: TRBJ1-5; V: TRBV18; D: -; CDR3: CASSPLRGVQPQHF; DNA: TGTGCCAGCTCACCCCTCCGGGGGGTTCAGCCCCAGCATTTT
size: -; J: TRBJ2-7; V: TRBV9; D: -; CDR3: CASSVGGAAREEQYF; DNA: TGTGCCAGCAGCGTAGGCGGGGCCGCTCGTGAAGAGCAGTACTTC
size: -; J: TRBJ2-5; V: TRBV18; D: -; CDR3: CASSPPLGFGTQYF; DNA: TGTGCCAGCTCACCACCCTTAGGGTTTGGGACCCAGTACTTC
size: -; J: TRBJ1-1; V: TRBV3-1/TRBV3-2; D: -; CDR3: CASSRVPGVHTEAFF; DNA: TGTGCCAGCAGCCGAGTACCAGGGGTGCACACTGAAGCTTTCTTT
size: -; J: TRBJ2-1; V: TRBV29-1; D: -; CDR3: CNTEGDRGLIAGGYNEQFF; DNA: TGCAACACCGAAGGGGACAGGGGGCTAATAGCGGGAGGGTACAATGAGCAGTTCTTC
size: -; J: TRBJ2-1; V: TRBV24-1; D: TRBD2; CDR3: CATSDDRLAGKFYNEQFF; DNA: TGTGCCACCAGTGATGACCGACTAGCGGGAAAGTTCTACAATGAGCAGTTCTTC
size: -; J: TRBJ2-1; V: TRBV7-9; D: TRBD2; CDR3: CASSLDLAGGDDEQFF; DNA: TGTGCCAGCAGCTTAGATCTAGCGGGAGGTGACGATGAGCAGTTCTTC
size: -; J: TRBJ2-2; V: TRBV6-5; D: TRBD1; CDR3: CASSLQGAGTGELFF; DNA: TGTGCCAGCAGCCTACAGGGGGCGGGGACCGGGGAGCTGTTTTTT
size: -; J: TRBJ1-6; V: TRBV2; D: TRBD1; CDR3: CASSDRQGRSPLHF; DNA: TGTGCCAGCAGTGATCGACAGGGGCGCTCACCCCTCCACTTT
size: few; J: TRBJ1-3; V: TRBV4-1; D: -; CDR3: CASSTQKATTTGNTIYF; DNA: TGCGCCAGCAGCACCCAAAAGGCCACCACGACAGGAAACACCATATATTTT
size: -; J: TRBJ1-1; V: TRBV5-1; D: TRBD1; CDR3: CASSLGQGVGFTEAFF; DNA: TGCGCCAGCAGCTTGGGGCAGGGGGTTGGTTTCACTGAAGCTTTCTTT
size: -; J: TRBJ1-1; V: TRBV29-1; D: -; CDR3: CSVGTQRNTEAFF; DNA: TGCAGCGTCGGGACTCAAAGGAACACTGAAGCCTTCTTT
size: -; J: TRBJ2-7; V: TRBV9; D: -; CDR3: CASSTGLGEQYF; DNA: TGTGCCAGCAGCACAGGGTTGGGCGAGCAGTACTTC
size: -; J: TRBJ2-5; V: TRBV7-2; D: TRBD2; CDR3: CASSATSGQETQYF; DNA: TGTGCCAGCAGCGCGACTAGCGGCCAAGAGACCCAGTACTTC
size: -; J: TRBJ1-1; V: TRBV5-1; D: TRBD1; CDR3: CASSFGTGQMNTEAFF; DNA: TGCGCCAGCAGCTTCGGTACGGGACAGATGAACACTGAAGCTTTCTTT
size: -; J: TRBJ1-4; V: TRBV12-2; D: -; CDR3: CASRSRTRKVATNEKLFF; DNA: TGTGCAAGTCGCTCTCGGACCCGCAAAGTAGCAACTAATGAAAAACTGTTTTTT
size: -; J: TRBJ1-4; V: TRBV12-3/TRBV12-4; D: -; CDR3: CASSLDRVEKLFF; DNA: TGTGCCAGCAGTTTAGACAGGGTAGAAAAACTGTTTTTT
size: -; J: TRBJ2-2; V: TRBV7-2; D: -; CDR3: CASSPRHTGGNTGELFF; DNA: TGTGCCAGCAGCCCCCGCCACACAGGAGGTAACACCGGGGAGCTGTTTTTT
size: -; J: TRBJ2-7; V: TRBV6-5; D: TRBD1; CDR3: CASSYTGDLNEQYF; DNA: TGTGCCAGCAGTTATACAGGGGATCTGAACGAGCAGTACTTC
size: -; J: TRBJ2-7; V: TRBV5-5; D: -; CDR3: CASSLTAGVGYEQYF; DNA: TGTGCCAGCAGCTTGACCGCAGGGGTTGGCTACGAGCAGTACTTC
size: once; J: TRBJ1-1; V: TRBV7-9; D: -; CDR3: CASSLWYGRNTEAFF; DNA: TGTGCCAGCAGCTTATGGTACGGGAGGAACACTGAAGCTTTCTTT